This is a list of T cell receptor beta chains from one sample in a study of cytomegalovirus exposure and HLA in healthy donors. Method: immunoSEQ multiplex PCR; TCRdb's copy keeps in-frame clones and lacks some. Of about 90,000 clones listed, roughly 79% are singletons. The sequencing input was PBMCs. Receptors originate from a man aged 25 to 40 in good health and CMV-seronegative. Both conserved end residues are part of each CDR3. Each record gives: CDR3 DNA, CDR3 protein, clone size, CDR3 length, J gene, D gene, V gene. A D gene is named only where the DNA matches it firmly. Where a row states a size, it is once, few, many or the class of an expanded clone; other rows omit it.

CDR3 DNA: TGTGCCAGCTCACCAGGGTCGGGGCAGCCCCAGCATTTT; CDR3 protein: CASSPGSGQPQHF; clone size: few; CDR3 length: 13; J gene: TRBJ1-5; D gene: .; V gene: TRBV18
CDR3 DNA: TGTGCCAGCAGCTCCCCGGGACTAGCGGGACGCACAGATACGCAGTATTTT; CDR3 protein: CASSSPGLAGRTDTQYF; clone size: .; CDR3 length: 17; J gene: TRBJ2-3; D gene: TRBD2; V gene: TRBV7-3
CDR3 DNA: TGTGCCAGCGGGACAGAATTCTCTGGGGCCAACGTCCTGACTTTC; CDR3 protein: CASGTEFSGANVLTF; clone size: .; CDR3 length: 15; J gene: TRBJ2-6; D gene: TRBD1; V gene: TRBV7-3
CDR3 DNA: TGTGCCAGTAGTACTACAACAGGGTTCATCGGCCTCCACTTT; CDR3 protein: CASSTTTGFIGLHF; clone size: .; CDR3 length: 14; J gene: TRBJ1-6; D gene: .; V gene: TRBV19
CDR3 DNA: TGTGCCAGCAGCTTGGGGGCGGGAGGGTACAATGAGCAGTTCTTC; CDR3 protein: CASSLGAGGYNEQFF; clone size: .; CDR3 length: 15; J gene: TRBJ2-1; D gene: TRBD2; V gene: TRBV5-4
CDR3 DNA: TGTGCCAGCAGTTACAACCCCAGGGAGGGCAATCAGCCCCAGCATTTT; CDR3 protein: CASSYNPREGNQPQHF; clone size: once; CDR3 length: 16; J gene: TRBJ1-5; D gene: .; V gene: TRBV6-6
CDR3 DNA: TGTGCCAGCCAAGGGGGCGCGGTTAACACTGAAGCTTTCTTT; CDR3 protein: CASQGGAVNTEAFF; clone size: few; CDR3 length: 14; J gene: TRBJ1-1; D gene: TRBD1; V gene: TRBV6-5
CDR3 DNA: TGTGCCAGCAGCTTAGGGACAGGGTGGAGCACTGAAGCTTTCTTT; CDR3 protein: CASSLGTGWSTEAFF; clone size: .; CDR3 length: 15; J gene: TRBJ1-1; D gene: TRBD1; V gene: TRBV11-2
CDR3 DNA: TGTGCCAGCCGCTCCGTTGGACAGCCGAATGAAAAACTGTTTTTT; CDR3 protein: CASRSVGQPNEKLFF; clone size: .; CDR3 length: 15; J gene: TRBJ1-4; D gene: .; V gene: TRBV2
CDR3 DNA: TGTGCCAGCAGCTTATTTTTGAGCGGGGTCCCCATCAATGAAAAACTGTTTTTT; CDR3 protein: CASSLFLSGVPINEKLFF; clone size: .; CDR3 length: 18; J gene: TRBJ1-4; D gene: .; V gene: TRBV7-8
CDR3 DNA: TGTGCCAGCAGCCCCCGTAGTAGCGGAGTTCCCGGGGAGCTGTTTTTT; CDR3 protein: CASSPRSSGVPGELFF; clone size: .; CDR3 length: 16; J gene: TRBJ2-2; D gene: .; V gene: TRBV11-2
CDR3 DNA: TGCAGCGTTGTGGGGCAGGGGGCCTCCAACTATGGCTACACCTTC; CDR3 protein: CSVVGQGASNYGYTF; clone size: once; CDR3 length: 15; J gene: TRBJ1-2; D gene: TRBD1; V gene: TRBV29-1
CDR3 DNA: TGTGCCAGCAGCTCGGACAGGGCCCGACTGGGGCCCCAGCATTTT; CDR3 protein: CASSSDRARLGPQHF; clone size: .; CDR3 length: 15; J gene: TRBJ1-5; D gene: TRBD1; V gene: TRBV7-9
CDR3 DNA: TGTGCCAGCAGCCAGCGGGGCAGCGGGGCTTCCTCTGGGGCCAACGTCCTGACTTTC; CDR3 protein: CASSQRGSGASSGANVLTF; clone size: .; CDR3 length: 19; J gene: TRBJ2-6; D gene: TRBD2; V gene: TRBV11-3
CDR3 DNA: TGTGCCAGCAGCCCCGAAACCCCCCCGGGCAGGGGTCATGAGCAGTTCTTC; CDR3 protein: CASSPETPPGRGHEQFF; clone size: once; CDR3 length: 17; J gene: TRBJ2-1; D gene: .; V gene: TRBV7-6
CDR3 DNA: TGTGCTAGTGGCCTAGGGGGCGGCACAGATACGCAGTATTTT; CDR3 protein: CASGLGGGTDTQYF; clone size: .; CDR3 length: 14; J gene: TRBJ2-3; D gene: TRBD1; V gene: TRBV12-5
CDR3 DNA: TGTGCCAGCGGCGTAAGGGTAGCAGGGGCAGATACGCAGTATTTT; CDR3 protein: CASGVRVAGADTQYF; clone size: .; CDR3 length: 15; J gene: TRBJ2-3; D gene: .; V gene: TRBV9
CDR3 DNA: TGTTCCAGCAGCATCAAGGGGACAGGGACCGACTCTGGGGCCAACGTCCTGACTTTC; CDR3 protein: CSSSIKGTGTDSGANVLTF; clone size: .; CDR3 length: 19; J gene: TRBJ2-6; D gene: TRBD1; V gene: TRBV7-9
CDR3 DNA: TGTGCCAGCAGCCCCAGGGGACAGGGGCAAATTTACAATGAGCAGTTCTTC; CDR3 protein: CASSPRGQGQIYNEQFF; clone size: few; CDR3 length: 17; J gene: TRBJ2-1; D gene: TRBD1; V gene: TRBV7-6
CDR3 DNA: TGTGCCAGCAGTCGGACAGGGTACACTGAAGCTTTCTTT; CDR3 protein: CASSRTGYTEAFF; clone size: .; CDR3 length: 13; J gene: TRBJ1-1; D gene: TRBD1; V gene: TRBV2
CDR3 DNA: TGTGCCAGCGTTGTAACGGGAGGCTCCTACAATGAGCAGTTCTTC; CDR3 protein: CASVVTGGSYNEQFF; clone size: .; CDR3 length: 15; J gene: TRBJ2-1; D gene: TRBD2; V gene: TRBV27
CDR3 DNA: TGTGCCAGCAGCCGGGTTGGCACTGAAGCTTTCTTT; CDR3 protein: CASSRVGTEAFF; clone size: .; CDR3 length: 12; J gene: TRBJ1-1; D gene: .; V gene: TRBV7-9
CDR3 DNA: TGTGCCAGCAGCGTACTGGAGGGATCACCCCTCCACTTT; CDR3 protein: CASSVLEGSPLHF; clone size: .; CDR3 length: 13; J gene: TRBJ1-6; D gene: .; V gene: TRBV7-9
CDR3 DNA: TGCGCCAGCAGCCCAACCCGGGACAGCGTTAATGAAGCTTTCTTT; CDR3 protein: CASSPTRDSVNEAFF; clone size: few; CDR3 length: 15; J gene: TRBJ1-1; D gene: TRBD1; V gene: TRBV5-1
CDR3 DNA: TGTGCCAGTAGTATAGATGCCCCGAGCGTAGCGGGAGGCCTGAGGGAGCAGTTCTTC; CDR3 protein: CASSIDAPSVAGGLREQFF; clone size: .; CDR3 length: 19; J gene: TRBJ2-1; D gene: TRBD2; V gene: TRBV19
CDR3 DNA: TGTGCCAGCAGCCCGGAGGGCAACCCCTACGAGCAGTACTTC; CDR3 protein: CASSPEGNPYEQYF; clone size: once; CDR3 length: 14; J gene: TRBJ2-7; D gene: .; V gene: TRBV4-2
CDR3 DNA: TGTGCCACAATCGGGACAGAGCAGAACACTGAAGCTTTCTTT; CDR3 protein: CATIGTEQNTEAFF; clone size: .; CDR3 length: 14; J gene: TRBJ1-1; D gene: TRBD1; V gene: TRBV6-6
CDR3 DNA: TGTGCCAGCAGCACTAATGAGCAGTTCTTC; CDR3 protein: CASSTNEQFF; clone size: .; CDR3 length: 10; J gene: TRBJ2-1; D gene: .; V gene: TRBV7-9
CDR3 DNA: TGTGCCAGCAGTTTAATGAGTCGGAGAGAAAAACTGTTTTTT; CDR3 protein: CASSLMSRREKLFF; clone size: .; CDR3 length: 14; J gene: TRBJ1-4; D gene: .; V gene: TRBV28
CDR3 DNA: TGTGCCAGCAGCTCGTCGGGAAGCCTGGCCACTGAAGCTTTCTTT; CDR3 protein: CASSSSGSLATEAFF; clone size: .; CDR3 length: 15; J gene: TRBJ1-1; D gene: .; V gene: TRBV7-9
CDR3 DNA: TGTGCCAGTAGTTCGACTAGTACGACAGATACGCAGTATTTT; CDR3 protein: CASSSTSTTDTQYF; clone size: .; CDR3 length: 14; J gene: TRBJ2-3; D gene: .; V gene: TRBV19
CDR3 DNA: TGTGCCAGCAGTGGAGGGTTAAGCAATCAGCCCCAGCATTTT; CDR3 protein: CASSGGLSNQPQHF; clone size: .; CDR3 length: 14; J gene: TRBJ1-5; D gene: .; V gene: TRBV6-5
CDR3 DNA: TGTGCCAGTAGCGGGACAGGGGTCGGTAATCAGCCCCAGCATTTT; CDR3 protein: CASSGTGVGNQPQHF; clone size: once; CDR3 length: 15; J gene: TRBJ1-5; D gene: TRBD1; V gene: TRBV19
CDR3 DNA: TGTGCCAGCAGTTCTGCAGTCCCAGATACGCAGTATTTT; CDR3 protein: CASSSAVPDTQYF; clone size: .; CDR3 length: 13; J gene: TRBJ2-3; D gene: .; V gene: TRBV27
CDR3 DNA: TGTGCCAGCTCACCACTATTAGACAGGGCCGGTAACTATGGCTACACCTTC; CDR3 protein: CASSPLLDRAGNYGYTF; clone size: .; CDR3 length: 17; J gene: TRBJ1-2; D gene: TRBD1; V gene: TRBV18
CDR3 DNA: TGTGCCAGCAGCTTGGACAGTACCCTGAACACTGAAGCTTTCTTT; CDR3 protein: CASSLDSTLNTEAFF; clone size: few; CDR3 length: 15; J gene: TRBJ1-1; D gene: .; V gene: TRBV5-4
CDR3 DNA: TGTGCCAGCAGGCCAACTAGTGCCCCCTACAATGAGCAGTTCTTC; CDR3 protein: CASRPTSAPYNEQFF; clone size: .; CDR3 length: 15; J gene: TRBJ2-1; D gene: .; V gene: TRBV7-3
CDR3 DNA: TGCGCCAGCAGCCAAGATAATGGGAGAGGCTATGGCTACACCTTC; CDR3 protein: CASSQDNGRGYGYTF; clone size: .; CDR3 length: 15; J gene: TRBJ1-2; D gene: .; V gene: TRBV4-1
CDR3 DNA: TGTGCCAGCAGCGTAGGGGCTAGCGGGGAAATAAGTTACGAGCAGTACTTC; CDR3 protein: CASSVGASGEISYEQYF; clone size: once; CDR3 length: 17; J gene: TRBJ2-7; D gene: TRBD2; V gene: TRBV9
CDR3 DNA: TGTGCCAGTACTTGGACAGACGGCTATGGCTACACCTTC; CDR3 protein: CASTWTDGYGYTF; clone size: .; CDR3 length: 13; J gene: TRBJ1-2; D gene: .; V gene: TRBV19
CDR3 DNA: TGTGCCAGCAGCTTATCCAGGGGGCAAGAGACCCAGTACTTC; CDR3 protein: CASSLSRGQETQYF; clone size: .; CDR3 length: 14; J gene: TRBJ2-5; D gene: TRBD1; V gene: TRBV7-2
CDR3 DNA: TGTGCCAGTGCCGGGGACAGTTCGTATCAGCCCCAGCATTTT; CDR3 protein: CASAGDSSYQPQHF; clone size: .; CDR3 length: 14; J gene: TRBJ1-5; D gene: TRBD1; V gene: TRBV19
CDR3 DNA: TGCGCCTCCAGGACAGGGGAAAGAGCTTTCTTT; CDR3 protein: CASRTGERAFF; clone size: .; CDR3 length: 11; J gene: TRBJ1-1; D gene: TRBD1; V gene: TRBV5-1
CDR3 DNA: TGTGCCAGCAGTGAAGCCAGGAATAGCAATCAGCCCCAGCATTTT; CDR3 protein: CASSEARNSNQPQHF; clone size: few; CDR3 length: 15; J gene: TRBJ1-5; D gene: .; V gene: TRBV6-1
CDR3 DNA: TGTGCCAGCAGCTTAACCCAGGGGGCGCTTCCCGGGGAGCTGTTTTTT; CDR3 protein: CASSLTQGALPGELFF; clone size: .; CDR3 length: 16; J gene: TRBJ2-2; D gene: TRBD1; V gene: TRBV7-3
CDR3 DNA: TGTGCCAGCAGCACGACTAGCGGGGGCCTAAGCTCCTACAATGAGCAGTTCTTC; CDR3 protein: CASSTTSGGLSSYNEQFF; clone size: .; CDR3 length: 18; J gene: TRBJ2-1; D gene: TRBD2; V gene: TRBV5-8